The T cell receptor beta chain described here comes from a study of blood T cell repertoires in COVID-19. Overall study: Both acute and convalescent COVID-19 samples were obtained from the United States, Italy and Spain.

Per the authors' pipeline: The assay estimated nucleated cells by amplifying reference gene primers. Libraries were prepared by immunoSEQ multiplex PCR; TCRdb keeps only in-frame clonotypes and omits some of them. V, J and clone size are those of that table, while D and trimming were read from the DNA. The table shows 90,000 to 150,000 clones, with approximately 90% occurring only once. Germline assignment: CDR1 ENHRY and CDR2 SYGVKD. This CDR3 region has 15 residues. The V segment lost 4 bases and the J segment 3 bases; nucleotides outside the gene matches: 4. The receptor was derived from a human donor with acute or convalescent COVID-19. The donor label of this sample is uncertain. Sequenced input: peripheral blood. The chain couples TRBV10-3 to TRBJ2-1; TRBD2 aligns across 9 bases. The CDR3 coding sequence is TGTGCCATCAGTGGGAGCGGGGGGTTCTACAATGAGCAGTTCTTC. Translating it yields CAISGSGGFYNEQFF.